Listed below are T cell receptor beta chains from one sample, sequenced in a study of T-cell reconstitution after alpha-beta-depleted transplantation in children. MiXCR, run by TCRdb on the PCR reads, gives a single entry per CDR3 protein. The profile shows around 200,000 distinct CDR3 sequences, 8% to 9.5% of them singletons. This sample comprised PBMCs from the stem cell graft donor, obtained from the stem cell graft. The receptors here all came from a human donor who donated a stem cell graft to a child with acute lymphoblastic leukemia. Each CDR3 is given with its conserved first and last residue. D genes are given only for firm matches. Clone size appears in some rows only: once, few, many, or a class for an expanded clone.

d_call	v_call	clone_size	j_call	cdr3_nt	cdr3_aa
NA	TRBV5-6	NA	TRBJ1-5	TGTGCCAGCAGCTCGCAAACAACGACGGGGGATCAGCCCCAGCATTTT	CASSSQTTTGDQPQHF
NA	TRBV3-1	few	TRBJ2-4	TGTGCCAGCAGCCAGAGGGGTAGCCTAGCCAAAAACATTCAGTACTTC	CASSQRGSLAKNIQYF
TRBD1	TRBV20-1	many	TRBJ2-7	TGCAGTGCTAGCCTCTCCGGGACAGCATCCTACGAGCAGTACTTC	CSASLSGTASYEQYF
NA	TRBV5-1	few	TRBJ1-1	TGCGCCAGCGGCTCCACCGAGGGTATTCAAGGGACTGAAGCTTTCTTT	CASGSTEGIQGTEAFF
TRBD2	TRBV6-5	NA	TRBJ2-1	TGTGCCAGCAGTTACTCTGGGAGGACTAGCGGATATGAGCAGTTCTTC	CASSYSGRTSGYEQFF
NA	TRBV30	NA	TRBJ1-2	TGTGCCTGGAGTGTAATGGTCGGCATCTATGGCTACACCTTC	CAWSVMVGIYGYTF
NA	TRBV11-2	many	TRBJ1-1	TGTGCCAGCAGCTTATCCCGGGCGAACACTGAAGCTTTCTTT	CASSLSRANTEAFF
TRBD2	TRBV29-1	NA	TRBJ2-3	TGCAGCGTTGAAGACCGGACTAGCGGGGTCCCAGATACGCAGTATTTT	CSVEDRTSGVPDTQYF
NA	TRBV4-3	NA	TRBJ1-2	TGCGCCAGCAGCCAAGATCACGGGGGCTATGGCTACACCTTC	CASSQDHGGYGYTF
TRBD2	TRBV12-3/TRBV12-4	NA	TRBJ2-1	TGTGCCAGCAGTTCTCAGATTAGCGGGGGGCTGGGTGAGCAGTTCTTC	CASSSQISGGLGEQFF
NA	TRBV4-1	many	TRBJ1-3	TGCGCCAGCAGCCAAGGCCCGGAAGGGTACTCTGGAAACACCATATATTTT	CASSQGPEGYSGNTIYF
NA	TRBV4-2	few	TRBJ1-5	TGTGCCAGCAGCCAAGATTCTGATCAGCCCCAGCATTTT	CASSQDSDQPQHF
NA	TRBV6-5	many	TRBJ2-2	TGTGCCAGCAGAGGGATAGGGAACACCGGGGAGCTGTTTTTT	CASRGIGNTGELFF
NA	TRBV5-1	many	TRBJ2-2	TGCGCCAGCAGCCCCGACGGGGGTCCCGGGGAGCTGTTTTTT	CASSPDGGPGELFF